The following is a T cell receptor (beta chain) sequence with its context. Its target is unknown. The CDR3 consists of 13 residues. The germline gives CDR1 SGDLS, CDR2 YYNGEE. V lost 0 bases and J 3 bases, leaving 5 bases between the germline ends. These data originate in a study of T cells in localized non-small cell lung cancer. Study findings and constraints: Uninvolved adjacent lung showed higher T cell clonality than tumor. Without multi-region sequencing, intratumor heterogeneity could not be excluded. The appearance of a median approximately 61 of the top 100 tumor clones was seen in adjacent lung. With higher T cell density in blood came longer overall survival.

Assay used: immunoSEQ multiplex PCR; TCRdb lists only in-frame clones, some missing. The table records tens of thousands of clones, roughly nine tenths of them present only once. This rearrangement joins TRBV9 to TRBJ2-3; D call uncertain. The starting material was peripheral blood, obtained before any cancer treatment. This TCR was sampled from a male donor aged 60 or over with stage III squamous cell lung carcinoma. The CDR3 region has the DNA TGTGCCAGCAGCGTAGTCCCGACAGATACGCAGTATTTT. This sequence encodes CASSVVPTDTQYF.